This T cell receptor beta chain emerged from a study of shared clonotypes between healthy human individuals. Findings and caveats of the study: Non-shared clonotypes had lower generation probabilities than clonotypes shared by all four sorted-subset donors.

All donors qualified as healthy HIV-negative adults and had experienced no recent acute infections or vaccinations. The CDR3 totals 16 residues. Per germline, CDR1 MDHEN and CDR2 SYDVKM. Trimming took off 4 bases at V and 0 bases at J, with 12 bases between the two ends. On this clone: Its cognate antigen is unknown.

Generated by immunoSEQ multiplex PCR, the TCRdb table keeps only in-frame clones and is missing some. The repertoire holds approximately 2.1 million clones, with just over 90% as singletons. The TCR sequence derives from a man between 18 and 29 years old in good health. Some clones in this sample may be carry-over from other donors' samples. Sequencing was done on a sample of naive CD4+ T cells from PBMCs. Subset indicated: CD45RA+ positively selected. The chain employs TRBV28 and TRBJ2-2; D is possibly TRBD1 or TRBD2 (5 bases each). This chain's CDR3 is CASSSRGSPNTGELFF. The CDR3 nucleotides read TGTGCCAGCAGTTCCCGGGGCAGCCCGAACACCGGGGAGCTGTTTTTT.